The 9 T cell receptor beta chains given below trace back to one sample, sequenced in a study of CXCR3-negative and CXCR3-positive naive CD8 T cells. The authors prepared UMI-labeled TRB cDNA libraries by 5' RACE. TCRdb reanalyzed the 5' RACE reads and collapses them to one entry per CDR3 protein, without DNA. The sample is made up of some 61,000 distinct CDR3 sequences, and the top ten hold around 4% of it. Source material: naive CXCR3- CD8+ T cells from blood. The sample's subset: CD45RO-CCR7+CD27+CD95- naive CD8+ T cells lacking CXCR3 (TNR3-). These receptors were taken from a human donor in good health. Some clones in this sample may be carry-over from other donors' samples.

CDR3 in amino acids: CSAPEGALEYF. The chain carries TRBV29-1 and TRBJ2-7; TCRdb's D call of TRBD1 is untestable without DNA. This CDR3 has 11 amino acids. The germline V gene encodes CDR1 SQVTM and CDR2 ANQGSEA.

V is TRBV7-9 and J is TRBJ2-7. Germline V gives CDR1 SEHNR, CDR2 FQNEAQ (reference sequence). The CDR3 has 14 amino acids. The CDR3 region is CASSQDQVGYEQYF. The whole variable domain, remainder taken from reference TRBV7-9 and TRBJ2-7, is DTGVSQNPRHKITKRGQNVTFRCDPISEHNRLYWYRQTLGQGPEFLTYFQNEAQLEKSRLLSDRFSAERPKGSFSTLEIQRTEQGDSAMYLCASSQDQVGYEQYFGPGTRLTVT.

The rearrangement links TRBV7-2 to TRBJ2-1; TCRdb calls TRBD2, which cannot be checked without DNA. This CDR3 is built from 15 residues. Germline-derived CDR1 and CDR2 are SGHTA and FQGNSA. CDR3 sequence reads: CASSLNLAGRNEQFF. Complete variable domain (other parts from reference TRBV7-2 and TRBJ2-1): GAGVSQSPSNKVTEKGKDVELRCDPISGHTALYWYRQSLGQGLEFLIYFQGNSAPDKSGLPSDRFSAERTGGSVSTLTIQRTQQEDSAVYLCASSLNLAGRNEQFFGPGTRLTVL.

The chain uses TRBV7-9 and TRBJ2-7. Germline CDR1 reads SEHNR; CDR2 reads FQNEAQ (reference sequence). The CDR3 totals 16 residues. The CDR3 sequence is CASSLGYGDGSYEQYF.

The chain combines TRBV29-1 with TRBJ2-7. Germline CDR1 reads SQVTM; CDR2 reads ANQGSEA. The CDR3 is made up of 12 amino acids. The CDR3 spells CSVELRPYEQYF.

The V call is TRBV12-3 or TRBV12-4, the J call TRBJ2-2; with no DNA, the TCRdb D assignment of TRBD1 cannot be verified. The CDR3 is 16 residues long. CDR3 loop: CASSDSRLSVVGELFF.

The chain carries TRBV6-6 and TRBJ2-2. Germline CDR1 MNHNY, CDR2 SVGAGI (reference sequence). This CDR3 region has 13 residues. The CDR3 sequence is CASKQTNTGELFF.

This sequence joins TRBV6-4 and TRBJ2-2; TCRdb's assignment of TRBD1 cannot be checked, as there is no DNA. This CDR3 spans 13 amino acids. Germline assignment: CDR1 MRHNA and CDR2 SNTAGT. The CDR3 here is CASSEGDTGELFF.

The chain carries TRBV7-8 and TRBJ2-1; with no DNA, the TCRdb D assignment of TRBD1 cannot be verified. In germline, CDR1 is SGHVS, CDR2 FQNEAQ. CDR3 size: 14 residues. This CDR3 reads CASSLVGQDNEQFF.